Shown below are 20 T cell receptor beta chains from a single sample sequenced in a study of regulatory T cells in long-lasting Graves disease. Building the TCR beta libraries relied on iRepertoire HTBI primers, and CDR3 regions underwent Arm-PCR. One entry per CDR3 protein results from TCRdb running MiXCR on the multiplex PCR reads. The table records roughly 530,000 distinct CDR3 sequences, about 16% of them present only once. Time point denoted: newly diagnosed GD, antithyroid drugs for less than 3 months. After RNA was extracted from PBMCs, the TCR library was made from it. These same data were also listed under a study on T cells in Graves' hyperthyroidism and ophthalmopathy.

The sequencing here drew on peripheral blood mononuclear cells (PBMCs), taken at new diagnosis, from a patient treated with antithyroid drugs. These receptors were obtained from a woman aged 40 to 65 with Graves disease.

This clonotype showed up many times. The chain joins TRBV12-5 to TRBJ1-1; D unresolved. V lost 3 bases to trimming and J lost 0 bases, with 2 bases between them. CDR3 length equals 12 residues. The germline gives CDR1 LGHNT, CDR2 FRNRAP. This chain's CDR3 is CASGLLNTEAFF. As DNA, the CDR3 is TGTGCTAGTGGTTTACTGAACACTGAAGCTTTCTTT.

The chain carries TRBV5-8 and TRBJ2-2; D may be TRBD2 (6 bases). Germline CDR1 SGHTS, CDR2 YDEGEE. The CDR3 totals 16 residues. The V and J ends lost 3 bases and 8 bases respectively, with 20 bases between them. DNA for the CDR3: TGTGCCAGCAGCTCTGGGACTTACCGATTCCTGGGGGAGCTGTTTTTT. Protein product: CASSSGTYRFLGELFF.

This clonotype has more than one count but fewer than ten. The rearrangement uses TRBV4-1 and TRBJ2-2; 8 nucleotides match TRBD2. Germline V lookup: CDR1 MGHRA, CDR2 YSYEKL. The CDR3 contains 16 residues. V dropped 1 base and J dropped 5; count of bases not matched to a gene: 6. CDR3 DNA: TGCGCCAGCAGCCAAGTGGGACTAGGCGGGACCGGGGAGCTGTTTTTT. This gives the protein CASSQVGLGGTGELFF.

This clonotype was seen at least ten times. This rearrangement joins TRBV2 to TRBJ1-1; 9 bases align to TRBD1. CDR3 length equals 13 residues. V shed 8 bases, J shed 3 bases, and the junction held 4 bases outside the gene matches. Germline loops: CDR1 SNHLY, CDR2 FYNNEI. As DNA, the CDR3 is TGTGCCAGCGGGACAGGGAGGGACACTGAAGCTTTCTTT. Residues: CASGTGRDTEAFF. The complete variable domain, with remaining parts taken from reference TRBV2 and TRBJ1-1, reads EPEVTQTPSHQVTQMGQEVILRCVPISNHLYFYWYRQILGQKVEFLVSFYNNEISEKSEIFDDQFSVERPDGSNFTLKIRSTKLEDSAMYFCASGTGRDTEAFFGQGTRLTVV.

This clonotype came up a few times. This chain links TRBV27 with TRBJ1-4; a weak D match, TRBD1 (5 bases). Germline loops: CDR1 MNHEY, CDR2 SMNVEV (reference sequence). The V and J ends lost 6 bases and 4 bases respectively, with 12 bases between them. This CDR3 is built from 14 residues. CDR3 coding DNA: TGTGCCAGCAGCCCCACGGGGCGTAATGAAAAACTGTTTTTT. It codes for CASSPTGRNEKLFF.

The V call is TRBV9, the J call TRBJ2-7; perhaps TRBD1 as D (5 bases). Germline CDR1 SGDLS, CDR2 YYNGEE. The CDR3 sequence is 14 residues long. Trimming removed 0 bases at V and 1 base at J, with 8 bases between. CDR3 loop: CASSVVPGSYEQYF. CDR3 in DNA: TGTGCCAGCAGCGTAGTCCCAGGGTCCTACGAGCAGTACTTC.

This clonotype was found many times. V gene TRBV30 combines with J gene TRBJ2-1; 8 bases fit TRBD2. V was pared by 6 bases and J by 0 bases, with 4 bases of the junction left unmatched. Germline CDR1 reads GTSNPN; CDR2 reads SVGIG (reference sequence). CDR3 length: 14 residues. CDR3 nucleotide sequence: TGTGCCTGCCCGGGGGGGAGCTCCTACAATGAGCAGTTCTTC. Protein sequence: CACPGGSSYNEQFF.

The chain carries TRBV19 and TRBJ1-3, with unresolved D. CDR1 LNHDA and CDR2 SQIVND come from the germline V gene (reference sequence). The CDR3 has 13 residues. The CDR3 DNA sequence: TGTGCAGTCGTCTCCGGGTCTGGAAACACCATATATTTT. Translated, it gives CAVVSGSGNTIYF.

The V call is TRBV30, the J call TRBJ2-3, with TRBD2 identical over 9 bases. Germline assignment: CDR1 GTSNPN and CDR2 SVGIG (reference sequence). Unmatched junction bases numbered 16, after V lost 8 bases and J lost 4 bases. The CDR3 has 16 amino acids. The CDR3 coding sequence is TGTGCCAGACTAAGCTGGCGGGGGGGCAGGGCAGATACGCAGTATTTT. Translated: CARLSWRGGRADTQYF.

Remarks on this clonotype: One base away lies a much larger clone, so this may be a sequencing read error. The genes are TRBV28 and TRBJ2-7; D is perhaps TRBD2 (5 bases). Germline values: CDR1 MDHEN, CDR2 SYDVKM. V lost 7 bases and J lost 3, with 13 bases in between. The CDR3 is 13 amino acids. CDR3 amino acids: CASTGVGSYEQYF. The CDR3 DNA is TGTGCCAGCACCGGGGTGGGAAGCTACGAGCAGTACTTC. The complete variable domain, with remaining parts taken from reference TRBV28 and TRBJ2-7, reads DVKVTQSSRYLVKRTGEKVFLECVQDMDHENMFWYRQDPGLGLRLIYFSYDVKMKEKGDIPEGYSVSREKKERFSLILESASTNQTSMYLCASTGVGSYEQYFGPGTRLTVT.

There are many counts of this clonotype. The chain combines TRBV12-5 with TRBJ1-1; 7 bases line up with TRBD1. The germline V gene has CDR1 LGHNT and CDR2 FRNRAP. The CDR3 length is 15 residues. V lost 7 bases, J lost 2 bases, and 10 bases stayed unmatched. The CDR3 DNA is TGTGCTAGTGCCCACATCCAGGGGGTCAACACTGAAGCTTTCTTT. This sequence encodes CASAHIQGVNTEAFF.

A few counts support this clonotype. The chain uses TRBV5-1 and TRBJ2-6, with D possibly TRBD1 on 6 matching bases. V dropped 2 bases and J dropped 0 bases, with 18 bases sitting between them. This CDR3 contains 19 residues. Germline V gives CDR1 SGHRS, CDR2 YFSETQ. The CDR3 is CASSFAPGTQSSGANVLTF. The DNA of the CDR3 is TGCGCCAGCAGCTTCGCTCCAGGGACACAGAGCTCTGGGGCCAACGTCCTGACTTTC.

CDR3 DNA sequence: TGCGCCAGCAGCCCAATATTCGGACAGGGGTCCTCAACTAATGAAAAACTGTTTTTT. Protein: CASSPIFGQGSSTNEKLFF. This chain joins TRBV4-1 and TRBJ1-4; TRBD1 matches 9 bases. J gave up 0 bases and V 4 bases, and 12 bases lay outside the gene matches. Germline V gene lookup returns CDR1 MGHRA and CDR2 YSYEKL. The CDR3 spans 19 residues.

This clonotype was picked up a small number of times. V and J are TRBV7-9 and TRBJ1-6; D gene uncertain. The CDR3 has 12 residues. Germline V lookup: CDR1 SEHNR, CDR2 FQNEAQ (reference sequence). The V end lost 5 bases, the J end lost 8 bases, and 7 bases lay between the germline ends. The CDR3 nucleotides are TGTGCCAGCAGCCCCCCTCATTCACCCCTCCACTTT. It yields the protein CASSPPHSPLHF.

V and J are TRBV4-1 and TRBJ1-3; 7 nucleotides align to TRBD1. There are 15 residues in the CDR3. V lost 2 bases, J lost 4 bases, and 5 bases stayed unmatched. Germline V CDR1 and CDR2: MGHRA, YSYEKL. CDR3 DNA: TGCGCCAGCAGCCAATTGGGACAGAGAGGAAACACCATATATTTT. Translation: CASSQLGQRGNTIYF.

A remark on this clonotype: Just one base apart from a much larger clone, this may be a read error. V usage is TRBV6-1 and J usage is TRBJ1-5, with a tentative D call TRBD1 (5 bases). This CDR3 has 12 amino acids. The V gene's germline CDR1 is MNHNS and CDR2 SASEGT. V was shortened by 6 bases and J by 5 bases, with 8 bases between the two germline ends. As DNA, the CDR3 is TGTGCCAGCAGGAGAGGGGATCAGCCCCAGCATTTT. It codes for CASRRGDQPQHF.

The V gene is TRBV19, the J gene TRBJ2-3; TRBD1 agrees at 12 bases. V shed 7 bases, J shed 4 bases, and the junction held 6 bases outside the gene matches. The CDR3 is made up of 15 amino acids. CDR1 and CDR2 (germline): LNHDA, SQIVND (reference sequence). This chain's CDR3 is CASMLGQGASDTQYF. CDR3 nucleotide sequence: TGTGCCAGTATGTTGGGACAGGGGGCCTCAGATACGCAGTATTTT. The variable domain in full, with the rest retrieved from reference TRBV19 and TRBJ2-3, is DGGITQSPKYLFRKEGQNVTLSCEQNLNHDAMYWYRQDPGQGLRLIYYSQIVNDFQKGDIAEGYSVSREKKESFPLTVTSAQKNPTAFYLCASMLGQGASDTQYFGPGTRLTVL.

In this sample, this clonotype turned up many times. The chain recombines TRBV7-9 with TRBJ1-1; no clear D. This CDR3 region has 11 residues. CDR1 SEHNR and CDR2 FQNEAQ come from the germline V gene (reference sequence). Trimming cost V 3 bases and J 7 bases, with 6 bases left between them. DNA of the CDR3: TGTGCCAGCAGCTTGAGTTATGAAGCTTTCTTT. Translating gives CASSLSYEAFF.

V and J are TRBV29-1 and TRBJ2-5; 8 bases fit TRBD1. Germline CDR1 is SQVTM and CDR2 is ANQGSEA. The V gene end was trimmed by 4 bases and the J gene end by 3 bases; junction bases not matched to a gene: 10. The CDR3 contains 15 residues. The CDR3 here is CSVAATGQEKETQYF. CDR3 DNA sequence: TGCAGCGTTGCGGCGACGGGACAGGAAAAAGAGACCCAGTACTTC.

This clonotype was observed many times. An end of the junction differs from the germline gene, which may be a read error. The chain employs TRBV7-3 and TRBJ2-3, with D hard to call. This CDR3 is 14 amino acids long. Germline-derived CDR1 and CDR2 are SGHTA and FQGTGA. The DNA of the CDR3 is TGTGCTAGCAGCCCCCGTCCTGGTACAGATACGCAGTATTTT. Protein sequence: CASSPRPGTDTQYF.